These 15 T cell receptor beta chains came from one sample sequenced in a study of blood T cell repertoires in COVID-19. The data were produced by immunoSEQ multiplex PCR, yet TCRdb's version contains in-frame clones alone and is incomplete. The top ten hold 1.5% to 2% of the sample, which has about 280,000 clones, almost 90% seen once. The specimen was PBMCs or T cells enriched from blood (not recorded which). These TCRs come from a woman aged 18-29 years with acute COVID-19.

The chain carries TRBV21-1 and TRBJ2-6; TRBD1 reflects the table's D call only, with no check against the DNA. TRBV21-1 is designated a pseudogene. CDR3 length equals 17 residues. Here the CDR3 DNA reads TGTGCCAGCAGCACTGGGTCAGGCCTCTCTGGGGCCAACGTCCTGACTTTC. It yields the protein CASSTGSGLSGANVLTF.

The V and J genes are TRBV19 and TRBJ1-5; D possibly corresponds to TRBD1 (5 bases). CDR1 and CDR2 from the germline V gene are LNHDA and SQIVND (reference sequence). V was pared by 4 bases and J by 7 bases, with 14 bases between. The CDR3 has 14 amino acids. Written as DNA, the CDR3 is TGTGCCAGTAGTACCCGGACACTCAGCCAGCCCCAGCATTTT. Translating it yields CASSTRTLSQPQHF.

The count of this clone is one. The chain employs TRBV5-1 and TRBJ2-7; 14 bases line up with TRBD2. V lost 5 bases to trimming and J lost 7 bases; unmatched junction nucleotides: 8. This CDR3 has 15 amino acids. CDR1 and CDR2 (germline): SGHRS, YFSETQ. The CDR3 is CASRQGLAGGWEQYF. The DNA for the CDR3 is TGCGCCAGCAGGCAAGGACTAGCGGGAGGTTGGGAGCAGTACTTC.

The chain combines TRBV18 with TRBJ2-3; weak D call: TRBD2 (6 bases). Germline values: CDR1 KGHSH, CDR2 LQKENI. Trimming cost V 3 bases and J 2 bases, with 12 bases left between them. The CDR3 runs to 15 residues. CDR3: CASSPGGVTTDTQYF. The CDR3 nucleotides read TGTGCCAGCTCACCTGGCGGGGTTACCACAGATACGCAGTATTTT.

This clone has only one observation. The chain links TRBV30 to TRBJ1-2; no clear D. CDR3 length: 15 amino acids. The V end lost 4 bases, the J end lost 4 bases, and 19 bases lay between the germline ends. CDR1 and CDR2 (germline): GTSNPN, SVGIG (reference sequence). As DNA, the CDR3 is TGTGCCTGGATCAGGAACCGAGGGCATCCCTATGGCTACACCTTC. It translates to CAWIRNRGHPYGYTF.

The chain joins TRBV9 to TRBJ2-1, with 7 bases lining up with TRBD2. Germline V gene data show CDR1 as SGDLS and CDR2 as YYNGEE. The CDR3 runs 16 residues. Germline trimming cut 3 bases from V and 8 bases from J; bases unmatched to any gene: 14. CDR3 nucleotide sequence: TGTGCCAGCAGCGCCCGTTTGGGGGAGGGCAGGGATGAGCAGTTCTTC. Encoded protein: CASSARLGEGRDEQFF.

This clone is a singleton in its sample. The chain has TRBV9 and TRBJ2-1; TRBD2 is a possible D gene (6 bases). V shed 4 bases and J shed 2 bases, with 16 bases lying between them. The CDR3 has 16 amino acids. In germline, CDR1 is SGDLS, CDR2 YYNGEE. The CDR3 DNA reads TGTGCCAGCAGCACGGGACTTCAACGCACCTACAATGAGCAGTTCTTC. The encoded protein is CASSTGLQRTYNEQFF.

The V and J genes are TRBV3-1 (or the pseudogene TRBV3-2) and TRBJ1-3; the D is unclear. V was trimmed by 3 bases and J by 0 bases, leaving 12 bases between them. Germline loops: CDR1 LGHDT, CDR2 YNNKEL (reference sequence). The CDR3 is 16 amino acids. CDR3 amino acids: CASSHSGPFSGNTIYF. CDR3 DNA sequence: TGTGCCAGCAGCCATTCCGGTCCGTTCTCTGGAAACACCATATATTTT.

The chain carries TRBV27 and TRBJ1-1; tentatively, D is TRBD1 (5 bases). V was shortened by 10 bases and J by 4 bases, with 16 bases between the two germline ends. Germline V gives CDR1 MNHEY, CDR2 SMNVEV (reference sequence). This CDR3 has 13 amino acids. For the CDR3, the DNA is TGTGCCACCTGGCGGGCGGGGGGCACTGAAGCTTTCTTT. Its translation: CATWRAGGTEAFF.

The chain uses TRBV6-5 and TRBJ2-7, with TRBD1 as a possible D gene (6 bases). Germline-derived CDR1 and CDR2 are MNHEY and SVGAGI. The CDR3 consists of 14 residues. V lost 6 bases to trimming and J lost 3 bases, with 15 bases between them. As DNA, the CDR3 is TGTGCCAGCAGCCCGGACAGAGCCCTCTACGAGCAGTACTTC. Translating it yields CASSPDRALYEQYF.

This chain connects TRBV11-2 to TRBJ2-7; maybe TRBD2 (5 bases). The germline V and J ends were trimmed by 8 bases and 0 bases, with 14 bases remaining between them. There are 14 residues in the CDR3. The V gene's germline CDR1 is SGHAT and CDR2 FQNNGV. For the CDR3, the DNA is TGTGCCAGCGTGAGGGCACCTTACTCCTACGAGCAGTACTTC. This sequence encodes CASVRAPYSYEQYF.

This rearrangement joins TRBV2 to TRBJ2-5; the D gene is possibly TRBD2 (5 bases). V was shortened by 4 bases and J by 1 base, with 10 bases between the two germline ends. CDR1 is SNHLY and CDR2 is FYNNEI in the germline V gene. The length of the CDR3 is 14 residues. CDR3 sequence reads: CASSALGGQETQYF. CDR3 in DNA: TGTGCCAGCAGTGCGTTAGGAGGCCAAGAGACCCAGTACTTC.

The chain joins TRBV25-1 to TRBJ1-5, with D possibly matching TRBD1 (6 bases). V lost 4 bases, J lost 1 base, and 14 bases lay in between. Germline V gene data show CDR1 as MGHDK and CDR2 as SYGVNS. The CDR3 length is 16 residues. CDR3: CASSATAGESNQPQHF. CDR3 nucleotides: TGTGCCAGCAGTGCCACCGCAGGGGAAAGCAATCAGCCCCAGCATTTT.

This clone came up once. The rearrangement joins TRBV7-8 to TRBJ2-4; TRBD1 matches at 7 bases. The ends lost 3 bases at V and 2 bases at J; junction bases unmatched: 4. The CDR3 loop spans 15 amino acids. The germline V gene has CDR1 SGHVS and CDR2 FQNEAQ. The CDR3 DNA reads as TGTGCCAGCAGCTTGACGACAGGGACCAAAAACATTCAGTACTTC. It specifies CASSLTTGTKNIQYF.

The chain joins TRBV4-1 to TRBJ2-3; unclear D gene. The V end was cut by 0 bases, the J end by 0 bases, with 10 bases between. The CDR3 is 16 residues long. Germline values: CDR1 MGHRA, CDR2 YSYEKL. For the CDR3, the DNA is TGCGCCAGCAGCCAAGATGCAGTTTCTAGCACAGATACGCAGTATTTT. As protein: CASSQDAVSSTDTQYF.